This T cell receptor beta chain was observed in a study of technical replicates of blood from a few donors. The table came from immunoSEQ multiplex PCR; TCRdb's copy has only in-frame clones and leaves some out. The top ten clones hold 4% to 5.5% of a sample with around 61,000 clones, approximately 84% of them seen once. V lost 8 bases and J 4 bases, leaving 12 bases between the germline ends. The length of the CDR3 is 12 residues. The V gene's germline CDR1 is SNHLY and CDR2 FYNNEI. The sequence came from a human donor in good health. Some clones in this sample may be carry-over from other donors' samples. The chain employs TRBV2 and TRBJ2-7; D might be TRBD2 (7 bases). The sample comprised PBMCs. The CDR3 sequence is CASYGGRYEQYF. The CDR3 DNA follows: TGTGCCAGCTACGGGGGGCGATACGAGCAGTACTTC. Looking up the rest from reference TRBV2 and TRBJ2-7 gives the full variable domain: EPEVTQTPSHQVTQMGQEVILRCVPISNHLYFYWYRQILGQKVEFLVSFYNNEISEKSEIFDDQFSVERPDGSNFTLKIRSTKLEDSAMYFCASYGGRYEQYFGPGTRLTVT.